Listed here are 24 T cell receptor beta chains from one sample, sequenced in a study of response to subunit inactivated influenza vaccine. TCRdb called the RT-PCR reads again in MiXCR, with one record for every CDR3 protein. The data hold hundreds of thousands of distinct CDR3 sequences, with roughly 14% observed a single time. The sequencing used PBMCs from blood, collected 14 days before vaccination. The receptors were gathered from a man in his forties or fifties who received an inactivated influenza vaccine.

This clonotype was seen a few times. This sequence joins TRBV10-3 and TRBJ1-2, with D uncertain. The V and J ends lost 6 bases and 6 bases respectively, with 17 bases between them. The germline CDR1 and CDR2 sequences are ENHRY and SYGVKD. This CDR3 contains 14 residues. CDR3 residues: CAIREDLGGHGYTF. The CDR3 DNA follows: TGTGCCATCAGGGAGGACCTTGGCGGGCATGGCTACACCTTC.

This clonotype was observed a handful of times. The CDR3: CASSQSEVGTEAFF. The CDR3 DNA reads as TGTGCCAGCTCACAAAGCGAAGTCGGCACTGAAGCTTTCTTT. The chain carries TRBV18 and TRBJ1-1; D gene uncertain. The V and J ends lost 4 bases and 4 bases respectively, with 13 bases between them. CDR3 length equals 14 residues. Germline lookup yields CDR1 KGHSH and CDR2 LQKENI.

A few counts support this clonotype. The chain carries TRBV7-8 and TRBJ2-1; 10 bases match TRBD2. The germline V gene has CDR1 SGHVS and CDR2 FQNEAQ. The CDR3 totals 17 residues. V lost 1 base and J lost 0; bases outside the gene matches: 3. CDR3 region: CASSLGTSGRSYNEQFF. The CDR3 region has the DNA TGTGCCAGCAGCTTAGGGACTAGCGGCCGCTCCTACAATGAGCAGTTCTTC.

This clonotype turned up a few times. The chain uses TRBV12-3 or TRBV12-4 and TRBJ2-2; 12 bases align to TRBD2. V dropped 6 bases and J dropped 3; count of bases not matched to a gene: 11. CDR3 size: 18 residues. In DNA, the CDR3 is TGTGCCAGCAGACCAGGACTAGCGGGACGGGGTTACACCGGGGAGCTGTTTTTT. The encoded protein is CASRPGLAGRGYTGELFF.

This clonotype was observed a few times. This chain joins TRBV11-2 and TRBJ2-1, with unresolved D. The germline gives CDR1 SGHAT, CDR2 FQNNGV. CDR3 length: 15 residues. Deletions cut 5 bases from V and 2 bases from J, with 13 bases between. The CDR3 DNA reads TGTGCCAGCAGCCCAGACACACTGGCCTACAATGAGCAGTTCTTC. This codes for CASSPDTLAYNEQFF. Variable domain in full (rest from reference TRBV11-2 and TRBJ2-1): EAGVAQSPRYKIIEKRQSVAFWCNPISGHATLYWYQQILGQGPKLLIQFQNNGVVDDSQLPKDRFSAERLKGVDSTLKIQPAKLEDSAVYLCASSPDTLAYNEQFFGPGTRLTVL.

CDR3 DNA: TGTGCCAGCAGCTTAGTCGCCAGGGGCTACAATGAGCAGTTCTTC. The encoded protein is CASSLVARGYNEQFF. This chain joins TRBV7-2 and TRBJ2-1; a possible D gene is TRBD1 (6 bases). V was clipped by 1 base and J by 3 bases, with 10 bases between them. The CDR3 is 15 amino acids. Germline CDR1 SGHTA, CDR2 FQGNSA.

A few counts support this clonotype. V gene TRBV5-6 combines with J gene TRBJ1-1, with 7 bases identical to TRBD1. The germline CDR1 and CDR2 sequences are SGHDT and YYEEEE. The CDR3 loop spans 14 amino acids. V shed 4 bases, J shed 4 bases, and the junction held 7 bases outside the gene matches. CDR3 sequence reads: CASSRDREGTEAFF. The CDR3 nucleotides are TGTGCCAGCAGCCGCGACAGGGAGGGCACTGAAGCTTTCTTT. The full variable domain, completed using reference TRBV5-6 and TRBJ1-1, is DAGVTQSPTHLIKTRGQQVTLRCSPKSGHDTVSWYQQALGQGPQFIFQYYEEEERQRGNFPDRFSGHQFPNYSSELNVNALLLGDSALYLCASSRDREGTEAFFGQGTRLTVV.

This clonotype was seen a handful of times. The chain employs TRBV6-1 and TRBJ2-2; D is unresolved. This CDR3 spans 13 amino acids. Trimming removed 7 bases at V and 3 bases at J, with 9 bases between. Germline V gene sequence: CDR1 MNHNS, CDR2 SASEGT. CDR3 nucleotides: TGTGCCAGCACCAAGTGGGACACCGGGGAGCTGTTTTTT. It specifies CASTKWDTGELFF.

This clonotype was seen repeatedly, ten times or more. Here the CDR3 reads CAISDRETQYF. In DNA form, the CDR3 reads TGTGCCATCAGTGATAGGGAGACCCAGTACTTC. V is TRBV10-3 and J is TRBJ2-5, with D uncertain. CDR3 size: 11 residues. V lost 3 bases, J lost 5 bases, and 4 bases lay in between. CDR1 is ENHRY and CDR2 is SYGVKD in the germline V gene.

This clonotype appeared a few times. The chain carries TRBV2 and TRBJ1-2; 9 bases line up with TRBD1. Germline assignment: CDR1 SNHLY and CDR2 FYNNEI. The V segment lost 2 bases and the J segment 2 bases; nucleotides outside the gene matches: 3. This CDR3 contains 15 residues. The CDR3 sequence: CASSESGTGNYGYTF. The CDR3 DNA follows: TGTGCCAGCAGTGAATCGGGGACAGGGAACTATGGCTACACCTTC.

The chain couples TRBV6-1 to TRBJ1-2; D unclear. The CDR3 covers 13 residues. Germline assignment: CDR1 MNHNS and CDR2 SASEGT. Trimming pared 5 bases from V and 2 bases from J, leaving 9 bases between. CDR3: CASSPNLNYGYTF. The DNA of the CDR3 is TGTGCCAGCAGTCCCAATTTAAACTATGGCTACACCTTC.

This clonotype was detected a few times. The rearrangement joins TRBV10-3 to TRBJ2-2, with D possibly TRBD1 on 5 matching bases. The germline V gene has CDR1 ENHRY and CDR2 SYGVKD. The V gene lost 6 bases and the J gene lost 5 bases, with 10 bases spanning the gap. There are 13 residues in the CDR3. The CDR3 spells CAISVGPTGELFF. The CDR3 region has the DNA TGTGCCATCAGCGTGGGGCCTACCGGGGAGCTGTTTTTT.

The chain joins TRBV7-9 to TRBJ1-3; 7 bases line up with TRBD1. CDR1 and CDR2 (germline): SEHNR, FQNEAQ (reference sequence). The CDR3 is 15 residues long. The ends lost 8 bases at V and 0 bases at J; junction bases unmatched: 7. CDR3 nucleotide sequence: TGTGCCAGCGCGTCGGGACAGATCTCTGGAAACACCATATATTTT. This encodes CASASGQISGNTIYF.

This clonotype has only a few counts. The rearrangement links TRBV6-1 to TRBJ2-3, with D perhaps TRBD1 or TRBD2 (7 bases each). The germline V gene has CDR1 MNHNS and CDR2 SASEGT. This CDR3 is 15 amino acids long. V was trimmed by 5 bases and J by 2 bases, leaving 14 bases between them. The CDR3 region is CASSQGGVFTDTQYF. The CDR3 DNA follows: TGTGCCAGCAGTCAGGGGGGGGTTTTCACAGATACGCAGTATTTT.

This clonotype was counted a few times. A read error may account for a junction end that differs from germline. The chain has TRBV13 and TRBJ2-6; 7 nucleotides agree with TRBD1. Germline V lookup: CDR1 PRHDT, CDR2 FYEKMQ (reference sequence). The CDR3 length is 18 residues. CDR3 DNA: TGTGCTAGCACCGACGAAGGGGGCGGTTGGTCTGGGGCCAACGTCCTGACTTTC. This sequence encodes CASTDEGGGWSGANVLTF.

The chain uses TRBV12-3 or TRBV12-4 and TRBJ2-7; TRBD2 matches at 11 bases. The CDR3 has 15 residues. The junction had 6 bases not matched to a gene; V was cut back by 6 bases and J by 2 bases. The CDR3 reads CASRTSSGRAYEQYF. The CDR3 bases are TGTGCCAGCAGAACGAGTAGCGGGAGGGCCTACGAGCAGTACTTC.

The sample holds many counts of this clonotype. A junction end diverges from the germline sequence, so it may reflect a read error. This rearrangement joins TRBV20-1 to TRBJ1-6; the D gene is possibly TRBD1 (6 bases). Germline lookup yields CDR1 DFQATT and CDR2 SNEGSKA (reference sequence). The length of the CDR3 is 13 residues. Here the CDR3 DNA reads TGCAGTCCTAGGGGGGCCAACAATTCACCCCTCCACTTT. It translates to CSPRGANNSPLHF.

This clonotype was picked up many times. The rearrangement joins TRBV5-1 to TRBJ2-1, with 9 bases identical to TRBD1. The germline V gene has CDR1 SGHRS and CDR2 YFSETQ. J was trimmed by 4 bases and V by 0 bases; bases with no gene match: 2. The CDR3 has 15 amino acids. The CDR3 nucleotides read TGCGCCAGCAGCTTGGAGACAGGGGGTTACAATGAGCAGTTCTTC. The encoded protein is CASSLETGGYNEQFF.

This clonotype was counted a few times. The chain is built from TRBV25-1 and TRBJ1-4; D not resolved. This CDR3 spans 12 amino acids. V was trimmed by 0 bases and J by 8 bases, leaving 4 bases between them. Germline values: CDR1 MGHDK, CDR2 SYGVNS. CDR3 coding DNA: TGTGCCAGCAGTGAATATAGGGAAAAACTGTTTTTT. It yields the protein CASSEYREKLFF.

At least ten counts were recorded for this clonotype. This rearrangement joins TRBV4-2 to TRBJ1-1; 8 nucleotides align to TRBD1. This CDR3 is built from 15 residues. In germline, CDR1 is LGHNA, CDR2 YNFKEQ. V shed 4 bases, J shed 1 base, and the junction held 5 bases outside the gene matches. The CDR3 sequence is CASSPGGTGNTEAFF. For the CDR3, the DNA is TGTGCCAGCAGCCCAGGAGGGACAGGGAACACTGAAGCTTTCTTT.

The gene calls are TRBV20-1 and TRBJ1-4, with TRBD1 as a possible D gene (5 bases). The germline CDR1 and CDR2 sequences are DFQATT and SNEGSKA (reference sequence). The V gene lost 4 bases and the J gene lost 8 bases, with 17 bases spanning the gap. This CDR3 has 14 residues. CDR3 bases: TGCAGTGCTATTTCCCGGCGGGGGAGGGAAAAACTGTTTTTT. Translation: CSAISRRGREKLFF.

On this clonotype itself: A much larger clone lies a single base off, so this may be a read error. V gene TRBV15 combines with J gene TRBJ2-5; D tentatively fits TRBD1 or TRBD2 (6 bases each). This CDR3 comprises 14 residues. The V gene's germline CDR1 is LNHNV and CDR2 YYDKDF (reference sequence). The CDR3 DNA is TGTGCCACCAGCTGGGGGGCATCCAAAGAGACCCAGAACTTC. This sequence encodes CATSWGASKETQNF.

This clonotype showed up just a few times. The chain links TRBV7-8 to TRBJ2-1; D perhaps matches TRBD2 (7 bases). This CDR3 region has 16 residues. Germline CDR1 reads SGHVS; CDR2 reads FQNEAQ. V dropped 5 bases and J dropped 10 bases, with 24 bases sitting between them. The CDR3 sequence: CASSLYRDYEQGEQFF. In DNA form, the CDR3 reads TGTGCCAGCAGCCTGTACCGGGACTATGAACAGGGCGAGCAGTTCTTC.

A few counts support this clonotype. This sequence joins TRBV7-9 and TRBJ2-7; D gene unclear. The CDR3 sequence is 13 residues long. Germline V lookup: CDR1 SEHNR, CDR2 FQNEAQ (reference sequence). With 2 bases removed from V and 6 bases from J, the gap between germline ends came to 11 bases. CDR3 in amino acids: CASSLSSGIEQYF. The DNA for the CDR3 is TGTGCCAGCAGCTTATCTTCTGGGATCGAGCAGTACTTC.